The source of this T cell receptor beta chain is a study of blood T cell repertoires in COVID-19. The data were produced by immunoSEQ multiplex PCR, yet TCRdb's version contains in-frame clones alone and is incomplete. Of approximately 93,000 clones in the sample, approximately 89% were seen once. Concerning this clone itself: Sequence at one end of the junction differs from germline and may be a read error. Other DNA sequences in the sample encode the same CDR3.

Germline V gene sequence: CDR1 SGHRS, CDR2 YFSETQ. The CDR3 totals 14 residues. Sequencing used peripheral blood. This sequence originates from a man in his 60s with acute or convalescent COVID-19. The chain links TRBV5-1 to TRBJ1-2; tentative D call: TRBD1 (5 bases). The CDR3 loop is CASSLASRQQGYTF. The CDR3 region has the DNA TGCGCCAGCAGCTTGGCTTCGAGACAGCAGGGCTATACCTTC.